Here is one T cell receptor beta chain with its context. Its antigen remains unidentified. In germline, CDR1 is SGHRS, CDR2 YFSETQ. The CDR3 totals 14 residues. Trimming removed 4 bases at V and 3 bases at J, with 10 bases between. Assay used: immunoSEQ multiplex PCR; TCRdb lists only in-frame clones, some missing. The repertoire holds over 90,000 clones, with around 85% as singletons. These data originate in a study of OX40 agonist ivuxolimab in advanced cancers. The wider study: Ivuxolimab, an antibody that agonizes OX40 (CD134), was administered to the patients. Findings of the study overall: Some of the nonresponding patients also showed low levels of normalized T-cell clonal expansion. Dosing at 0.1 to 3.0 mg/kg was accompanied by clonal expansion of CD4+ and CD8+ blood T cells by week 6.

The chain has TRBV5-1 and TRBJ2-2, with D possibly matching TRBD1 (6 bases). Sequences were derived from CD4+ or CD8+ T cells sorted from blood, sampled in a trial of the OX40 agonist ivuxolimab. This sequence was found in an adult with an advanced solid tumor such as melanoma, head and neck, liver or kidney cancer. DNA for the CDR3: TGCGCCAGCAGCCCGAGGACAGACACCGGGGAGCTGTTTTTT. Translating it yields CASSPRTDTGELFF.